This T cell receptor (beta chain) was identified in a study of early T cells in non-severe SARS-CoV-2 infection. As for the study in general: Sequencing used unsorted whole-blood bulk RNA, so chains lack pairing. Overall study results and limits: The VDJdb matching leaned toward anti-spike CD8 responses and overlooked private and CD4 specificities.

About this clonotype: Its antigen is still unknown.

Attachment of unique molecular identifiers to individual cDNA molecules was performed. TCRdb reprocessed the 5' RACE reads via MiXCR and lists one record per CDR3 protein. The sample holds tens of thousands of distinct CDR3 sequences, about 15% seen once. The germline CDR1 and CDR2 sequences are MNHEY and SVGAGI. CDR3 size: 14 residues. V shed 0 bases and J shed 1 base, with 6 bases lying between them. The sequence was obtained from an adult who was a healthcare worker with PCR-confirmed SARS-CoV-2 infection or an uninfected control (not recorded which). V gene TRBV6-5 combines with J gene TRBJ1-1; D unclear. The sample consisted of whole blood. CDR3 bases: TGTGCCAGCAGTTACTCCCGCCGGAACACTGAAGCTTTCTTT. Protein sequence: CASSYSRRNTEAFF.